This T cell receptor beta chain is drawn from a study of spatial heterogeneity in lung cancer. Losses at the gene ends were 3 bases for V and 3 bases for J; bases not matched to a gene: 5. The CDR3 covers 15 residues. The sample holds many counts of this clonotype. Its antigen is as yet unknown. Notes on the study in general: Resection saw ubiquitous expanded tumor TCRs appear in blood more than follow-up did.

The time point was: sample taken at primary tumor resection. Whole RNA from tumor, nontumor lung or frozen PBMC was sequenced unsorted. TCRdb passed the 5' RACE reads through MiXCR, listing each CDR3 protein once. The profile covers 39,000 or so distinct CDR3 sequences, with 6.5% to 8.5% appearing a single time and around 30% taken by the ten largest. The TCR originated in a male donor with early-stage non-small cell lung cancer. Specimen: PBMCs, collected at surgery. The chain joins TRBV12-3 or TRBV12-4 to TRBJ2-1, with TRBD2 identical over 7 bases. This chain's CDR3 is CASSLGSGLYNEQFF. CDR3 nucleotide sequence: TGTGCCAGCAGTTTGGGTAGCGGGCTCTACAATGAGCAGTTCTTC.